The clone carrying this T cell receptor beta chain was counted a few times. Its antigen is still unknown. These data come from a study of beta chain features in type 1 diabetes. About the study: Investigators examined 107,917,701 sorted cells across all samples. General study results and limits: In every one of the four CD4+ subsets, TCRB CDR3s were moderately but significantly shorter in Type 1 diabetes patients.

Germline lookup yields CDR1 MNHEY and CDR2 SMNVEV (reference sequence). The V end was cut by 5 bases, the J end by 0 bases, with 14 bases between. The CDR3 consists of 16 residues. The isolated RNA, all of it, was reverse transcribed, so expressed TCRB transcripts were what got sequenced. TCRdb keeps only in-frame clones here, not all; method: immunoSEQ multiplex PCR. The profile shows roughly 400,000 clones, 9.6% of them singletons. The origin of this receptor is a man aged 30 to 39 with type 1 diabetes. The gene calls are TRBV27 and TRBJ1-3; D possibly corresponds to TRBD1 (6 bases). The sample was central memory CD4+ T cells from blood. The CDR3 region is CASSRRRGTSGNTIYF. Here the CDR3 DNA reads TGTGCCAGCAGTCGACGCAGGGGTACCTCTGGAAACACCATATATTTT.